This is a list of T cell receptor beta chains from one sample in a study of technical replicates of blood from a few donors. TCRdb's copy holds only in-frame clones and misses some; the assay was immunoSEQ multiplex PCR. The table lists approximately 81,000 clones, approximately 94% of them singletons, with more than 0.35% in the top ten. The specimen was T cells isolated from PBMCs. The receptors come from a human donor in good health. CDR3s include the opening cysteine and the closing phenylalanine or tryptophan. The order of the fields is V gene, D gene, clone size, J gene, CDR3 protein, CDR3 DNA. The D gene is left open where the match is weak. Clone size, where shown, is once, few, many, or a class for clones that have expanded.

>TRBV9|TRBD1|.|TRBJ2-7
CASSVAGQGYEQYF
TGTGCCAGCAGCGTAGCAGGACAGGGCTACGAGCAGTACTTC
>TRBV11-3|TRBD2|.|TRBJ2-3
CASSYAGTSEADTQYF
TGTGCCAGCAGCTATGCCGGGACTAGCGAGGCAGATACGCAGTATTTT
>TRBV19|.|.|TRBJ1-5
CASSIGQYSNQPQHF
TGTGCCAGTAGTATAGGACAGTATAGCAATCAGCCCCAGCATTTT
>TRBV28|TRBD1|.|TRBJ2-7
CASRGQGPYEQYF
TGTGCCAGCCGAGGACAGGGCCCCTACGAGCAGTACTTC
>TRBV7-6|TRBD1|.|TRBJ2-3
CASSLRDRGADTQYF
TGTGCCAGCAGCTTAAGGGACAGGGGTGCAGATACGCAGTATTTT
>TRBV11-2|.|.|TRBJ1-2
CASSSGYGYTF
TGTGCCAGCAGCTCGGGATATGGCTACACCTTC
>TRBV28|.|once|TRBJ2-7
CASSLSSPLSYEQYF
TGTGCCAGCAGTTTATCTAGTCCCCTCTCCTATGAGCAGTACTTC
>TRBV4-1|TRBD2|once|TRBJ2-7
CASSQDSGTSGSYEQYF
TGCGCCAGCAGCCAAGATTCAGGAACTAGCGGGAGCTACGAGCAGTACTTC
>TRBV19|.|.|TRBJ1-1
CASSIDQDTEAFF
TGTGCCAGTAGTATAGATCAGGACACTGAAGCTTTCTTT
>TRBV11-2|TRBD2|.|TRBJ2-1
CASSLEGLGHEQFF
TGTGCCAGCAGCTTAGAAGGACTAGGTCATGAGCAGTTCTTC
>TRBV7-7|.|.|TRBJ2-2
CASSPLSGSNTGELFF
TGTGCTAGCAGCCCTCTTAGCGGAAGCAACACCGGGGAGCTGTTTTTT
>TRBV11-1|.|.|TRBJ2-4
CASSLSRGLPLAKNIQYF
TGTGCCAGCAGCCTCAGTAGGGGTCTCCCTTTAGCCAAAAACATTCAGTACTTC
>TRBV29-1|TRBD1|.|TRBJ2-2
CSVVGQGSTGELFF
TGCAGCGTTGTGGGACAGGGGAGTACCGGGGAGCTGTTTTTT
>TRBV4-2|TRBD1|.|TRBJ2-7
CASSRYPSGTASYEQYF
TGTGCCAGCAGCCGTTACCCCTCCGGGACAGCCTCCTACGAGCAGTACTTC
>TRBV18|TRBD1|few|TRBJ2-7
CASSPGTGVDEQYF
TGTGCCAGCTCACCAGGGACAGGGGTGGACGAGCAGTACTTC
>TRBV5-1|.|.|TRBJ1-3
CASSWEGNRGNTIYF
TGCGCCAGCAGCTGGGAGGGGAATCGTGGAAACACCATATATTTT
>TRBV5-8|.|.|TRBJ2-2
CASSRAGGYTGELFF
TGTGCCAGCAGTAGAGCCGGGGGATACACCGGGGAGCTGTTTTTT
>TRBV7-7|TRBD2|.|TRBJ2-2
CASSPYGASGRHGELFF
TGTGCTAGCAGCCCCTACGGGGCTAGCGGGAGACACGGGGAGCTGTTTTTT
>TRBV6-4|.|.|TRBJ2-3
CASLIGRTDTQYF
TGTGCCAGCCTAATCGGGAGAACAGATACGCAGTATTTT
>TRBV19|.|.|TRBJ1-1
CASSIDRLAVGENTEAFF
TGTGCCAGTAGTATAGATCGGTTGGCGGTGGGTGAGAACACTGAAGCTTTCTTT
>TRBV21-1|.|.|TRBJ2-4
CASSKQGESTHIQYF
TGTGCCAGCAGCAAGCAGGGGGAATCTACACACATTCAGTACTTC
>TRBV7-6|TRBD2|.|TRBJ2-2
CASSRNLAAGELFF
TGTGCCAGCAGCCGAAATCTAGCGGCCGGGGAGCTGTTTTTT
>TRBV2|TRBD1|.|TRBJ1-4
CASSWDRDREKLFF
TGTGCCAGCAGTTGGGACCGGGACAGGGAAAAACTGTTTTTT
>TRBV4-1|TRBD1|.|TRBJ1-2
CASSLLPGQGADGYTF
TGCGCCAGCAGCTTACTACCGGGACAGGGGGCGGACGGCTACACCTTC
>TRBV18|TRBD1|once|TRBJ2-7
CASSPPGQIYEQYF
TGTGCCAGCTCACCCCCGGGACAGATCTACGAGCAGTACTTC
>TRBV4-2|.|once|TRBJ1-1
CASSLQGNTEAFF
TGTGCCAGCAGTCTACAGGGTAACACTGAAGCTTTCTTT
>TRBV11-2|.|once|TRBJ1-1
CASSLDAAVSGEAFF
TGTGCCAGCAGCTTAGACGCGGCCGTGAGCGGTGAAGCTTTCTTT
>TRBV9|.|once|TRBJ2-1
CASSASDSSYNEQFF
TGTGCCAGCAGCGCGAGCGATAGCTCCTACAATGAGCAGTTCTTC
>TRBV30|.|.|TRBJ2-7
CAWTSSYEQYF
TGTGCCTGGACTAGCAGTTACGAGCAGTACTTC
>TRBV16|.|once|TRBJ2-1
CASRIRGEQFF
TGTGCCAGCAGAATCCGGGGTGAGCAGTTCTTC
>TRBV7-2|TRBD1|.|TRBJ1-4
CASSPRTGQIEKLFF
TGTGCCAGCAGCCCTAGGACAGGCCAGATTGAAAAACTGTTTTTT
>TRBV2|.|.|TRBJ2-3
CASSEGRPYGLSSTDTQYF
TGTGCCAGCAGTGAAGGCCGACCTTACGGACTCTCTAGCACAGATACGCAGTATTTT
>TRBV29-1|.|.|TRBJ2-5
CSARQETQYF
TGCAGCGCACGGCAAGAGACCCAGTACTTC
>TRBV7-2|TRBD2|.|TRBJ2-1
CASSSGLAVEQFF
TGTGCCAGCAGCTCGGGACTAGCAGTAGAGCAGTTCTTC
>TRBV6-5|.|.|TRBJ1-2
CASSQDSYGYTF
TGTGCCAGCAGTCAGGACAGCTATGGCTACACCTTC
>TRBV4-2|TRBD2|.|TRBJ2-3
CASSQEVRLAGYTDTQYF
TGTGCCAGCAGCCAAGAAGTCAGGCTAGCGGGTTACACAGATACGCAGTATTTT
>TRBV7-9|TRBD2|.|TRBJ2-2
CASSSSGRGSTGELFF
TGTGCCAGCAGTTCTAGCGGGAGGGGGAGCACCGGGGAGCTGTTTTTT
>TRBV27|.|.|TRBJ2-1
CASSLHAGGWDSYNEQFF
TGTGCCAGCAGTTTACACGCCGGAGGGTGGGATTCCTACAATGAGCAGTTCTTC
>TRBV28|TRBD1|.|TRBJ2-1
CASRPRDRANEQFF
TGTGCCAGCAGGCCCCGGGACAGGGCCAATGAGCAGTTCTTC
>TRBV27|TRBD2|once|TRBJ2-7
CASSLSIGRANEQYF
TGTGCCAGCAGTTTAAGTATTGGGAGGGCCAACGAGCAGTACTTC
>TRBV6-6|.|once|TRBJ2-1
CASSSDLGLYNEQFF
TGTGCCAGCAGTTCTGACTTAGGCCTCTACAATGAGCAGTTCTTC
>TRBV15|TRBD2|.|TRBJ2-1
CATSRELAGGPVHEQFF
TGTGCCACCAGCAGAGAACTAGCGGGAGGGCCGGTCCATGAGCAGTTCTTC
>TRBV9|TRBD1|.|TRBJ2-7
CASSARDRGDEQYF
TGTGCCAGCAGCGCCCGGGACAGGGGGGACGAGCAGTACTTC
>TRBV6-5|TRBD2|.|TRBJ2-7
CASRYGTSGSSYEQYF
TGTGCCAGCAGGTACGGGACTAGCGGCAGCTCCTACGAGCAGTACTTC
>TRBV25-1|TRBD2|.|TRBJ2-1
CASSEFPTSGSESDEQFF
TGTGCCAGCAGTGAATTCCCGACTAGCGGGAGTGAGAGCGATGAGCAGTTCTTC
>TRBV7-8|.|.|TRBJ2-7
CASRLLLSYEQYF
TGTGCCAGCAGACTCCTTTTATCCTACGAGCAGTACTTC
>TRBV2|.|.|TRBJ2-5
CASSQGLIGETQYF
TGTGCCAGCAGTCAAGGACTCATTGGGGAGACCCAGTACTTC
>TRBV5-1|.|.|TRBJ1-1
CASSPGLGSTEAFF
TGCGCCAGCAGCCCAGGGTTGGGAAGCACTGAAGCTTTCTTT
>TRBV7-3|.|.|TRBJ2-7
CASLVTGIISYEQYF
TGTGCCAGCCTAGTTACAGGGATAATCTCCTACGAGCAGTACTTC
>TRBV30|TRBD2|.|TRBJ2-7
CAWSKTSGYEQYF
TGTGCCTGGAGTAAGACTAGCGGCTACGAGCAGTACTTC
>TRBV7-9|TRBD2|.|TRBJ2-1
CASSETSGRTNEQFF
TGTGCCAGCAGCGAAACTAGCGGGAGGACCAATGAGCAGTTCTTC
>TRBV19|.|.|TRBJ2-7
CASSIGAAGSSYEQYF
TGTGCCAGTAGTATAGGTGCGGCCGGAAGCTCCTACGAGCAGTACTTC
>TRBV30|.|.|TRBJ1-5
CAWSVPPRGGYSNQPQHF
TGTGCCTGGAGTGTACCCCCAAGGGGAGGCTATAGCAATCAGCCCCAGCATTTT
>TRBV13|TRBD2|.|TRBJ2-1
CASSLVAGVNEQFF
TGTGCCAGCAGCTTAGTAGCGGGAGTTAATGAGCAGTTCTTC
>TRBV27|.|.|TRBJ2-7
CASSSEGVRSYEQYF
TGTGCCAGCAGTTCTGAAGGGGTGCGCTCCTACGAGCAGTACTTC
>TRBV2|.|.|TRBJ2-5
CAGSRSPETQYF
TGTGCAGGGAGCCGAAGTCCGGAGACCCAGTACTTC